This passage covers 4 T cell receptor beta chains from one sample sequenced in a study of control samples from healthy donors and cancer patients. Assay used: immunoSEQ multiplex PCR; TCRdb lists only in-frame clones, some missing. The data contain over 100,000 clones, 92% of them singletons. Material: blood. The receptors shown here come from a man in his late teens or twenties in good health.

This rearrangement joins TRBV20-1 to TRBJ1-4, with TRBD1 matching over 10 bases. This CDR3 has 14 residues. Per the germline V gene, CDR1 is DFQATT and CDR2 is SNEGSKA (reference sequence). Losses at the gene ends were 3 bases for V and 6 bases for J; bases not matched to a gene: 4. The CDR3 loop is CSASTGTGDEKLFF. The CDR3 nucleotides are TGCAGTGCTAGTACCGGGACAGGGGATGAAAAACTGTTTTTT.

The V call is TRBV5-4, the J call TRBJ1-2; D unresolved. The CDR3 totals 15 residues. CDR1 is SGHNT, CDR2 YYREEE, per germline (reference sequence). The germline V and J ends were trimmed by 0 bases and 4 bases, with 13 bases remaining between them. The CDR3 protein is CASSLGGLNGYGYTF. CDR3 nucleotides: TGTGCCAGCAGCTTGGGTGGTCTGAATGGCTATGGCTACACCTTC.

The rearrangement joins TRBV10-2 to TRBJ2-7, with D uncertain. V lost 3 bases and J 4 bases, leaving 4 bases between the germline ends. Germline-derived CDR1 and CDR2 are WSHSY and SAAADI. The CDR3 extends over 11 amino acids. The CDR3 sequence: CASSESYEQYF. In DNA form, the CDR3 reads TGCGCCAGCAGTGAAAGTTACGAGCAGTACTTC.

This chain connects TRBV19 to TRBJ1-2; no clear D. The germline V gene has CDR1 LNHDA and CDR2 SQIVND (reference sequence). V was shortened by 3 bases and J by 4 bases, with 6 bases between the two germline ends. This CDR3 has 12 residues. The CDR3 sequence is CASSMGRYGYTF. CDR3 nucleotide sequence: TGTGCCAGTAGTATGGGCCGCTATGGCTACACCTTC.